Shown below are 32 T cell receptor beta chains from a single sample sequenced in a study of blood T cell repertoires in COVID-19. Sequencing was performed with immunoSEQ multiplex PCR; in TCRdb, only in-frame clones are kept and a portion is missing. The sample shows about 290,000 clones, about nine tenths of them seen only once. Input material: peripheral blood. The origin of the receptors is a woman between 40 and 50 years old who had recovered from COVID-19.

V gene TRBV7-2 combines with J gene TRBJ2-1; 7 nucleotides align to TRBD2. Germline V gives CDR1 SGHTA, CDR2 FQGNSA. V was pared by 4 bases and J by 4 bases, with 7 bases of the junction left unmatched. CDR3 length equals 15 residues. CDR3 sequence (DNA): TGTGCCAGCAGCTCTCTCCCACTAGCGTACAATGAGCAGTTCTTC. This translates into CASSSLPLAYNEQFF.

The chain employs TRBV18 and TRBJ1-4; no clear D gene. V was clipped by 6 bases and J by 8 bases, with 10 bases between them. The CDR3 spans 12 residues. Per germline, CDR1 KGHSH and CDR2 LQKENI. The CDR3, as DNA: TGTGCCAGCTCGAGGTCCGGGGAAAAACTGTTTTTT. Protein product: CASSRSGEKLFF.

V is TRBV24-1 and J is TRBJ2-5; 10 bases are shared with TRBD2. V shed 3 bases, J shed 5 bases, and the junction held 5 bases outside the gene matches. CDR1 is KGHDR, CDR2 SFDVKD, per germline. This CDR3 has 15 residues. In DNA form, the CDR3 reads TGTGCCACCAGTGATCTAGCGGGAGTAGGTGAGACCCAGTACTTC. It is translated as CATSDLAGVGETQYF.

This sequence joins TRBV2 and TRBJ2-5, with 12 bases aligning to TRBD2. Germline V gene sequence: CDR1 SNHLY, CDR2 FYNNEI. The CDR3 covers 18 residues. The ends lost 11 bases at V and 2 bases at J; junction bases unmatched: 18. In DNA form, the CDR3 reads TGTGCCCCCTCCGGGGGGCTAGCGGGAGGGCCGGGACAAGAGACCCAGTACTTC. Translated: CAPSGGLAGGPGQETQYF.

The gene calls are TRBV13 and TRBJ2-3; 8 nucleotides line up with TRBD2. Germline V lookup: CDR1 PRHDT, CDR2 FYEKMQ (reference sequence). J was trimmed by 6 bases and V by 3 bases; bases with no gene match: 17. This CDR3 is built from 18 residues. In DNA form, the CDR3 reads TGTGCCAGCAGCTTCCTCCCCGGGACTAGTCGGGCGCCGGATACGCAGTATTTT. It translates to CASSFLPGTSRAPDTQYF. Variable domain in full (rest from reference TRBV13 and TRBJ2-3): AAGVIQSPRHLIKEKRETATLKCYPIPRHDTVYWYQQGPGQDPQFLISFYEKMQSDKGSIPDRFSAQQFSDYHSELNMSSLELGDSALYFCASSFLPGTSRAPDTQYFGPGTRLTVL.

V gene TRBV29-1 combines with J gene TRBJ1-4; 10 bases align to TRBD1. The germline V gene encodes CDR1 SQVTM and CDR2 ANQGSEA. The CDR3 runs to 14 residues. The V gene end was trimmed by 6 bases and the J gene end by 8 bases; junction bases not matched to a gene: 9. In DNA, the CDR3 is TGCAGCGTCACCGGGACAGGGGTTCGCGAAAAACTGTTTTTT. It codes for CSVTGTGVREKLFF.

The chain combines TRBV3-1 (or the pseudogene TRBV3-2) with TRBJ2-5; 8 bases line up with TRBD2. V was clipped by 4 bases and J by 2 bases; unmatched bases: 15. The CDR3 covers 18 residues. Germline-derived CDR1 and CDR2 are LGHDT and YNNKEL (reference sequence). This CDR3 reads CASSRVLSLAGRQETQYF. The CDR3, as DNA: TGTGCCAGCAGCCGAGTCCTATCGCTAGCGGGTAGACAAGAGACCCAGTACTTC.

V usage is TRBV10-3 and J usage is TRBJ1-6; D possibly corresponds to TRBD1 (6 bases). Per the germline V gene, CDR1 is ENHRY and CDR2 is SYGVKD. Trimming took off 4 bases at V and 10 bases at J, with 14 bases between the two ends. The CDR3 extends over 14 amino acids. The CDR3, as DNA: TGTGCCATCAGTGTCGGGGGGCAGGGATCACCCCTCCACTTT. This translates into CAISVGGQGSPLHF.

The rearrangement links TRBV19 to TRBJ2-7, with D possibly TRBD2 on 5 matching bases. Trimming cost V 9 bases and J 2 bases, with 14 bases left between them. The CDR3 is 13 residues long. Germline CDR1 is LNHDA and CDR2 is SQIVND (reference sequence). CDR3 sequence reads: CASGPGSPYEQYF. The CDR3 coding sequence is TGTGCCAGCGGTCCGGGAAGCCCCTACGAGCAGTACTTC.

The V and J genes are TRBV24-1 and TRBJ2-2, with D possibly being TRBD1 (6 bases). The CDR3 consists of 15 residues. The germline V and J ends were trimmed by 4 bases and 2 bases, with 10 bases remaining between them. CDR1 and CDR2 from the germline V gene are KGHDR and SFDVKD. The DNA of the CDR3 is TGTGCCACCAGTGAATCGGGACACAACACCGGGGAGCTGTTTTTT. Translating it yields CATSESGHNTGELFF.

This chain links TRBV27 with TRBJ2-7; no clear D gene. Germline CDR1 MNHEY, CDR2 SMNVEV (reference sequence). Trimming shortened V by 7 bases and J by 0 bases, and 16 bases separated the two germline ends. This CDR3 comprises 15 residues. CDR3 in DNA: TGTGCCAGCACACCCCGGTCTGCCGCCTCCTACGAGCAGTACTTC. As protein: CASTPRSAASYEQYF.

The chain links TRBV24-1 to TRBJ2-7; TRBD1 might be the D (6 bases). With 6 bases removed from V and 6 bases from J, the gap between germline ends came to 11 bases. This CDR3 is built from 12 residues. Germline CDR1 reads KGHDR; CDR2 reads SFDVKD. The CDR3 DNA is TGTGCCACCAGTTCCCAGGGGTTCGAGCAGTACTTC. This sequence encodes CATSSQGFEQYF.

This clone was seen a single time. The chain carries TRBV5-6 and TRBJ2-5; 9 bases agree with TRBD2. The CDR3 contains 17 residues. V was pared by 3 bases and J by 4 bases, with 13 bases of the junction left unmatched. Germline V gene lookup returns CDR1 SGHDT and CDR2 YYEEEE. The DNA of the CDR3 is TGTGCCAGCAGCTCTATGGGACAGACACTAGCGGGAGAGACCCAGTACTTC. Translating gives CASSSMGQTLAGETQYF.

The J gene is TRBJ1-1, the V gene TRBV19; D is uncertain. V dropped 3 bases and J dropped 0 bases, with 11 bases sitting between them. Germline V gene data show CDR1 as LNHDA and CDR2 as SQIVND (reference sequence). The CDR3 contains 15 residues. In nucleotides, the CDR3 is TGTGCCAGTAGTATTAGCGGCGGAGTGAACACTGAAGCTTTCTTT. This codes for CASSISGGVNTEAFF.

The CDR3 protein is CASSEFGSGSSYNEQFF. The CDR3, as DNA: TGTGCCAGCAGTGAGTTTGGTAGCGGGAGCTCCTACAATGAGCAGTTCTTC. V gene TRBV6-4 combines with J gene TRBJ2-1; 9 bases align to TRBD2. Trimming removed 3 bases from V and 0 bases from J; junction bases left unmatched: 6. The CDR3 contains 17 residues. Germline V gene sequence: CDR1 MRHNA, CDR2 SNTAGT.

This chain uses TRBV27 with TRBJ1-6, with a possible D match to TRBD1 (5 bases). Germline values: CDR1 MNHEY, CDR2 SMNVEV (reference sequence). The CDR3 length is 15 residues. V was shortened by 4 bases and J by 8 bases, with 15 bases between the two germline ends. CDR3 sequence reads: CASSSGGDPYSPLHF. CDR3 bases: TGTGCCAGCAGTTCGGGGGGTGACCCCTATTCACCCCTCCACTTT.

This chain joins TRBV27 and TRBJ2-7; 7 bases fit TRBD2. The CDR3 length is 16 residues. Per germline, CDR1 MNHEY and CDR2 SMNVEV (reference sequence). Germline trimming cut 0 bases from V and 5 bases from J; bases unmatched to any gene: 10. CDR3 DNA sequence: TGTGCCAGCAGTTTATCCGGCGGGAGCATTTCCCACGAGCAGTACTTC. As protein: CASSLSGGSISHEQYF.

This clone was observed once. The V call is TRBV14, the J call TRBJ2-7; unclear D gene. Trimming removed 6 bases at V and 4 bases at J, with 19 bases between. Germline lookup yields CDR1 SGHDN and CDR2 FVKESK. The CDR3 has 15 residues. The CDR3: CASRPSVQNQYEQYF. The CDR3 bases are TGTGCCAGCAGACCCTCTGTCCAGAACCAATACGAGCAGTACTTC. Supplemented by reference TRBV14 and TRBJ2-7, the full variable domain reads EAGVTQFPSHSVIEKGQTVTLRCDPISGHDNLYWYRRVMGKEIKFLLHFVKESKQDESGMPNNRFLAERTGGTYSTLKVQPAELEDSGVYFCASRPSVQNQYEQYFGPGTRLTVT.

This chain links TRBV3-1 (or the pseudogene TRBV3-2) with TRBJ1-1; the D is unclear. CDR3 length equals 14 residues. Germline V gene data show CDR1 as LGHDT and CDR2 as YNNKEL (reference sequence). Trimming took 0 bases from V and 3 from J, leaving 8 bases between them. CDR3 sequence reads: CASSQDLRDTEAFF. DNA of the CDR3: TGTGCCAGCAGCCAAGATTTGAGGGACACTGAAGCTTTCTTT.

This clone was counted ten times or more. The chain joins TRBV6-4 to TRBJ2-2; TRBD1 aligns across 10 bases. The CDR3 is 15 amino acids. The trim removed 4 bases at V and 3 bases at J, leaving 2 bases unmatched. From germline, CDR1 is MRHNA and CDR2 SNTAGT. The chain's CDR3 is CASSAGTGDTGELFF. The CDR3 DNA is TGTGCCAGCAGTGCCGGGACAGGGGACACCGGGGAGCTGTTTTTT.

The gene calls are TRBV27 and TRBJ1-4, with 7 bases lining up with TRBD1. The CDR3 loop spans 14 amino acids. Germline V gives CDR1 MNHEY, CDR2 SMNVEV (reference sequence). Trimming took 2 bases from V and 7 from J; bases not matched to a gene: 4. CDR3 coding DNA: TGTGCCAGCAGTTTAGGAGGGGGCGGTGAAAAACTGTTTTTT. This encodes CASSLGGGGEKLFF.

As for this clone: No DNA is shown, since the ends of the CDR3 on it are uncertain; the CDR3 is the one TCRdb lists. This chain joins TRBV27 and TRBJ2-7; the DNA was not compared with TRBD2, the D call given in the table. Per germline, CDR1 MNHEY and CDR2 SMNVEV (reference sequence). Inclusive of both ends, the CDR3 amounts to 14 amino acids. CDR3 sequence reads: CASSSSAGGYEQYF.

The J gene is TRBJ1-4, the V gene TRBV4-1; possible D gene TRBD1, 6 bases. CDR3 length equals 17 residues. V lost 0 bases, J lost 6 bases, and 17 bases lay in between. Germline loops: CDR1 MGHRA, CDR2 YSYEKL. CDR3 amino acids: CASSQERLGGADEKLFF. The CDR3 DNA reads TGCGCCAGCAGCCAAGAAAGGCTAGGGGGGGCAGATGAAAAACTGTTTTTT.

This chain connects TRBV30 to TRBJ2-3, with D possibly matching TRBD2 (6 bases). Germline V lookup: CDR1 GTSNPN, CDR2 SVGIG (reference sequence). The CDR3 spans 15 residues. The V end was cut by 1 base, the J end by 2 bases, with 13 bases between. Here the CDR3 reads CAWSGSSDLTDTQYF. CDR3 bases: TGTGCCTGGAGTGGATCTAGCGACCTCACAGATACGCAGTATTTT. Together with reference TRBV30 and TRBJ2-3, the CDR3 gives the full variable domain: SQTIHQWPATLVQPVGSPLSLECTVEGTSNPNLYWYRQAAGRGLQLLFYSVGIGQISSEVPQNLSASRPQDRQFILSSKKLLLSDSGFYLCAWSGSSDLTDTQYFGPGTRLTVL.

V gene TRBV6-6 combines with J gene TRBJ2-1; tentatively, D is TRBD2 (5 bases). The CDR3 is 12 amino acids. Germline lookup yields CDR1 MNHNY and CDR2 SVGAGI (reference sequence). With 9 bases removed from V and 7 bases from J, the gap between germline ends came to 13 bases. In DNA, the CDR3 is TGTGCCAGTGGCGGGCGTTGGAATGAGCAGTTCTTC. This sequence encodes CASGGRWNEQFF.

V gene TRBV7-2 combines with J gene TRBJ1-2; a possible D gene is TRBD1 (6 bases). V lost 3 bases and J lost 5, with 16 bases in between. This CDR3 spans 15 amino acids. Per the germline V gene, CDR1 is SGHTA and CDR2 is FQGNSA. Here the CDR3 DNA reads TGTGCCAGCAGCTTGTCCGCGGGGGGCCGGTATGGCTACACCTTC. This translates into CASSLSAGGRYGYTF.

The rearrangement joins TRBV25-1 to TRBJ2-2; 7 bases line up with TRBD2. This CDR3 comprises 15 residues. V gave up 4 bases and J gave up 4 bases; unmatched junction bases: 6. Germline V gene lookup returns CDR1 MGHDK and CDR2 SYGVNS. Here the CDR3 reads CASSALAGPTGELFF. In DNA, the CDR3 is TGTGCCAGCAGTGCATTAGCGGGTCCCACCGGGGAGCTGTTTTTT.

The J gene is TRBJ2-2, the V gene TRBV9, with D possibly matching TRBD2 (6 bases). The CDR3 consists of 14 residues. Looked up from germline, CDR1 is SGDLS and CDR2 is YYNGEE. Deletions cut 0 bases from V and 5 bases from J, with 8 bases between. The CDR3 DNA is TGTGCCAGCAGCGTAGTTCGGGAGACCGGGGAGCTGTTTTTT. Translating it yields CASSVVRETGELFF.

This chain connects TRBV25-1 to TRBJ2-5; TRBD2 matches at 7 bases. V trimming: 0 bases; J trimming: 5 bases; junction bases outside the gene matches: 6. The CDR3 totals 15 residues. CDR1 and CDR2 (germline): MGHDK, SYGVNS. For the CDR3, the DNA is TGTGCCAGCAGTGAATATGCGGGAGCGGGGGAGACCCAGTACTTC. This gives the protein CASSEYAGAGETQYF.

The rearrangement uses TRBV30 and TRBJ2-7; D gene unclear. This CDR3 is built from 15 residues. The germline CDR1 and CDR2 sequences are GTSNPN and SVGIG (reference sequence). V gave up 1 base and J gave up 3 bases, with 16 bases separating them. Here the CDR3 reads CAWSGAVVGSYEQYF. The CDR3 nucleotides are TGTGCCTGGAGTGGGGCCGTTGTGGGTAGCTACGAGCAGTACTTC.

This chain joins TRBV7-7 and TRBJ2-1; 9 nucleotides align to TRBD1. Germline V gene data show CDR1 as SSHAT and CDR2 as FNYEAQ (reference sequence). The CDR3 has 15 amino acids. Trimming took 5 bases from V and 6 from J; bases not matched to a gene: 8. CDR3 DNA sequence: TGTGCCAGCAGCCTCGGACAGGGGACATTCAATGAGCAGTTCTTC. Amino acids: CASSLGQGTFNEQFF. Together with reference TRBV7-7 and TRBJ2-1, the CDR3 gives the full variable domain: GAGVSQSPRYKVTKRGQDVTLRCDPISSHATLYWYQQALGQGPEFLTYFNYEAQPDKSGLPSDRFSAERPEGSISTLTIQRTEQRDSAMYRCASSLGQGTFNEQFFGPGTRLTVL.

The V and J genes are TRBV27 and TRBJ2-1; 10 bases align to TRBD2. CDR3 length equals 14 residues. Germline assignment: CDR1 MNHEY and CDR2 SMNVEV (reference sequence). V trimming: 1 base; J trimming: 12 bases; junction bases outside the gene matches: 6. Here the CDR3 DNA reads TGTGCCAGCAGTTTATATACTAGCGGGGTGATGCAGTTCTTC. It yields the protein CASSLYTSGVMQFF.